This T cell receptor (beta chain) appears in the sequencing data of a study of early T cells in non-severe SARS-CoV-2 infection. This clonotype was seen more than once but under ten times. Trimming at V came to 10 bases and at J to 0 bases, leaving 9 bases not matched to a gene. The CDR3 runs to 15 residues. CDR1 is MGHDK, CDR2 SYGVNS, per germline. TCRdb ran MiXCR on the 5' RACE reads and lists one entry per CDR3 protein. The repertoire has 33,000 or so distinct CDR3 sequences, approximately 5.8% of them found once; the top ten carry 7.6%. The chain links TRBV25-1 to TRBJ2-1; 7 nucleotides line up with TRBD2. This sequence originates from an adult who was a healthcare worker with PCR-confirmed SARS-CoV-2 infection or an uninfected control (not recorded which). The sequencing input was whole blood. The DNA for the CDR3 is TGTGCCACATCCCGGGCTAGCGGCTCCTACAATGAGCAGTTCTTC. Translation gives CATSRASGSYNEQFF.